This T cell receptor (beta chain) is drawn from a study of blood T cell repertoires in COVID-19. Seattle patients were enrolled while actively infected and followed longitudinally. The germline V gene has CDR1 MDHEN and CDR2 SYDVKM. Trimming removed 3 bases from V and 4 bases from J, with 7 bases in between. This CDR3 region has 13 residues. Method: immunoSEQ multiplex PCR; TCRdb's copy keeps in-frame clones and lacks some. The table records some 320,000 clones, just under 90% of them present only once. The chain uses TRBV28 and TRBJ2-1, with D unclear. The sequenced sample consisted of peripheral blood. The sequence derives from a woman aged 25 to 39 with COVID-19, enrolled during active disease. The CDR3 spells CASSFPLYNEQFF. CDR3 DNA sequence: TGTGCCAGCAGTTTTCCCTTATACAATGAGCAGTTCTTC. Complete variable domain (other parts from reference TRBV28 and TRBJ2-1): DVKVTQSSRYLVKRTGEKVFLECVQDMDHENMFWYRQDPGLGLRLIYFSYDVKMKEKGDIPEGYSVSREKKERFSLILESASTNQTSMYLCASSFPLYNEQFFGPGTRLTVL.